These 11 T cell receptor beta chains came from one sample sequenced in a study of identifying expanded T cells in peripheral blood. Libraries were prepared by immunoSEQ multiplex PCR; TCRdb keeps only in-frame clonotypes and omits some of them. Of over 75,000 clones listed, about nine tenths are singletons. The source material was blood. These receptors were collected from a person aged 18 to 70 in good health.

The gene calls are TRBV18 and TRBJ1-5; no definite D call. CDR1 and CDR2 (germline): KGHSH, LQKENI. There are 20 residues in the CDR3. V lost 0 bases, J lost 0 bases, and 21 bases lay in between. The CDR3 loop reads CASSPPLINPGAFSNQPQHF. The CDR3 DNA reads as TGTGCCAGCTCACCACCGCTAATAAATCCAGGAGCCTTTAGCAATCAGCCCCAGCATTTT. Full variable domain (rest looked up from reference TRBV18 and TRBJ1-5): NAGVMQNPRHLVRRRGQEARLRCSPMKGHSHVYWYRQLPEEGLKFMVYLQKENIIDESGMPKERFSAEFPKEGPSILRIQQVVRGDSAAYFCASSPPLINPGAFSNQPQHFGDGTRLSIL.

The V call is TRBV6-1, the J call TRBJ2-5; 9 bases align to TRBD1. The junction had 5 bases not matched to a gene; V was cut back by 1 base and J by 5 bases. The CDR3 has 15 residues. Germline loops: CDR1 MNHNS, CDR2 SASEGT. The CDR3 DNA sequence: TGTGCCAGCAGTGAAGTCACCGGGACAGGGGAGACCCAGTACTTC. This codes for CASSEVTGTGETQYF.

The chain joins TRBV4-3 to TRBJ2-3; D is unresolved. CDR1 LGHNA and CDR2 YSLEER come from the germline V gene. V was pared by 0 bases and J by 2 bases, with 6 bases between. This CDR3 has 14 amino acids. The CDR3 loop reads CASSQDRNTDTQYF. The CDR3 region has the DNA TGCGCCAGCAGCCAAGACAGGAACACAGATACGCAGTATTTT.

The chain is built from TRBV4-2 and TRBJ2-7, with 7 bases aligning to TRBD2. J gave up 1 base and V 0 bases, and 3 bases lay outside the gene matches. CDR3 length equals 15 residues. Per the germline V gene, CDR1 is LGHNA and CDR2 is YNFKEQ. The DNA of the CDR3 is TGTGCCAGCAGCCAAGAAAGCGGGGCGTCCTACGAGCAGTACTTC. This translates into CASSQESGASYEQYF.

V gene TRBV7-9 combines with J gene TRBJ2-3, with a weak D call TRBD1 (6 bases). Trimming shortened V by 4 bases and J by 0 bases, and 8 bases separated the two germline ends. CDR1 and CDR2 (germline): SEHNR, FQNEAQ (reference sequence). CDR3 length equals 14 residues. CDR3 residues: CASSWDTSTDTQYF. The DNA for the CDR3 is TGTGCCAGCAGCTGGGACACAAGCACAGATACGCAGTATTTT.

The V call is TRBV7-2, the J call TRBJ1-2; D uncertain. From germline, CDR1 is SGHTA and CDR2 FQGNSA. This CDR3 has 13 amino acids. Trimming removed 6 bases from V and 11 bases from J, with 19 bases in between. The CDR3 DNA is TGTGCCAGCAGTCAGAAGGGCGCCTTAGGTTACACCTTC. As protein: CASSQKGALGYTF.

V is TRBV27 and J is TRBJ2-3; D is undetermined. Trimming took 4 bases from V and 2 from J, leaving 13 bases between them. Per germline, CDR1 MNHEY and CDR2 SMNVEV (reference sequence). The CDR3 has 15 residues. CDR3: CASSSSDHPTDTQYF. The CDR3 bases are TGTGCCAGCAGTTCCTCCGACCACCCCACAGATACGCAGTATTTT.

CDR3 residues: CASGTGGPGELFF. The CDR3 nucleotides are TGTGCCAGCGGGACAGGGGGTCCCGGGGAGCTGTTTTTT. This chain uses TRBV6-5 with TRBJ2-2; 11 positions agree with TRBD1. The CDR3 totals 13 residues. The germline V gene has CDR1 MNHEY and CDR2 SVGAGI. Trimming at V came to 8 bases and at J to 6 bases, leaving 2 bases not matched to a gene.

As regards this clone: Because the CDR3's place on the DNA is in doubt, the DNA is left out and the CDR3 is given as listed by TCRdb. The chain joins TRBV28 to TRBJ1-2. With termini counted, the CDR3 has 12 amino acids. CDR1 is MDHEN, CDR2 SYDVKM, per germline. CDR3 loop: CASSLPFGPGNF.

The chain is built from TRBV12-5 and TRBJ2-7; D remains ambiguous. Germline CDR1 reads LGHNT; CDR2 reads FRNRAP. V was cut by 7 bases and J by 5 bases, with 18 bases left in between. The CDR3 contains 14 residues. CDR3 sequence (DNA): TGTGCTAGTGCCCCGGACGAGAACCTTGACGAGCAGTACTTC. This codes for CASAPDENLDEQYF.

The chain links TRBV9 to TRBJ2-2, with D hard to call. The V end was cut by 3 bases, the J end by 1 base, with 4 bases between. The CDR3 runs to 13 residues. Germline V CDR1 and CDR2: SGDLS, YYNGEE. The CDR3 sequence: CASSALNTGELFF. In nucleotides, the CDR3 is TGTGCCAGCAGCGCCCTGAACACCGGGGAGCTGTTTTTT. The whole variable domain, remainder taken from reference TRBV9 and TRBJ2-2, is DSGVTQTPKHLITATGQRVTLRCSPRSGDLSVYWYQQSLDQGLQFLIQYYNGEERAKGNILERFSAQQFPDLHSELNLSSLELGDSALYFCASSALNTGELFFGEGSRLTVL.